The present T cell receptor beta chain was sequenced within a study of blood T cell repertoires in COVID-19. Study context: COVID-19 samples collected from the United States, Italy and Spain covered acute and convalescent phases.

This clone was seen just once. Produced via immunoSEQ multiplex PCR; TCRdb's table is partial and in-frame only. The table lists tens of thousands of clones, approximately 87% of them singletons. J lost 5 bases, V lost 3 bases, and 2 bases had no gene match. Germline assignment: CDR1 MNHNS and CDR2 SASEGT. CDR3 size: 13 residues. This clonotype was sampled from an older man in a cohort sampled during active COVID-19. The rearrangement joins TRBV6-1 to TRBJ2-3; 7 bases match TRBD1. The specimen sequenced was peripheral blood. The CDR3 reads CASSEGDRDTQYF. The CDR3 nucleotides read TGTGCCAGCAGTGAGGGGGACAGAGATACGCAGTATTTT.